Following are 5 T cell receptor beta chains from one sample sequenced in a study of blood T cells in healthy people across ages. Through a sample-barcoded 5' primer and a J-beta primer mix, a second PCR was run for about 6 to 11 cycles. Each CDR3 protein is one row after TCRdb ran MiXCR on the 5' RACE reads. The data hold about 1.5 million distinct CDR3 sequences, with approximately 40% observed a single time. Sequenced material: blood. The source is a woman aged 18-30 years in good health.

There are a few counts of this clonotype. This chain connects TRBV15 to TRBJ2-3; the D gene is possibly TRBD1 (7 bases). V was clipped by 1 base and J by 7 bases, with 9 bases between them. Germline-derived CDR1 and CDR2 are LNHNV and YYDKDF (reference sequence). This CDR3 is 13 amino acids long. The CDR3 loop reads CATSRAGGYTQYF. In DNA form, the CDR3 reads TGTGCCACCAGCAGAGCAGGGGGGTATACGCAGTATTTT.

This clonotype was detected a few times. The rearrangement links TRBV2 to TRBJ2-6; weak D call: TRBD2 (6 bases). The CDR3 is 13 residues long. V shed 7 bases and J shed 8 bases, with 12 bases lying between them. Germline V gives CDR1 SNHLY, CDR2 FYNNEI. The DNA of the CDR3 is TGTGCCAGCAACCAGGAGGGGACCAACGTCCTGACTTTC. Residues: CASNQEGTNVLTF. Filled out from reference TRBV2 and TRBJ2-6, the complete variable domain reads EPEVTQTPSHQVTQMGQEVILRCVPISNHLYFYWYRQILGQKVEFLVSFYNNEISEKSEIFDDQFSVERPDGSNFTLKIRSTKLEDSAMYFCASNQEGTNVLTFGAGSRLTVL.

The sample holds a few counts of this clonotype. This chain links TRBV20-1 with TRBJ1-1; D remains unclear. Germline V CDR1 and CDR2: DFQATT, SNEGSKA (reference sequence). This CDR3 comprises 13 residues. V lost 6 bases to trimming and J lost 2 bases, with 13 bases between them. The CDR3 spells CSAPGRANTEAFF. DNA for the CDR3: TGCAGTGCCCCGGGAAGAGCCAACACTGAAGCTTTCTTT.

The chain recombines TRBV27 with TRBJ2-5; D uncertain. The J call may be faulty, since TRBJ2-7 better matches the DNA end. CDR3 size: 13 residues. Germline-derived CDR1 and CDR2 are MNHEY and SMNVEV (reference sequence). CDR3 loop: CASSLLSGGEQYF. The CDR3 DNA reads TGTGCCAGCAGTTTACTCTCAGGTGGCGAGCAGTACTTC.

The V and J genes are TRBV10-3 and TRBJ2-5, with D unresolved. The end of the DNA fits TRBJ2-1 better, so the J call may be wrong. The CDR3 has 14 amino acids. Germline V lookup: CDR1 ENHRY, CDR2 SYGVKD. CDR3 residues: CAISGNKGMETQFF. DNA for the CDR3: TGTGCCATCAGTGGGAATAAGGGTATGGAGACCCAGTTCTTC.